This T cell receptor beta chain came from a study of blood T cell repertoires in COVID-19. Study information: The United States, Italy and Spain provided the acute and convalescent COVID-19 samples.

The length of the CDR3 is 16 residues. Germline V gives CDR1 KGHDR, CDR2 SFDVKD. J gave up 5 bases and V 3 bases, and 11 bases lay outside the gene matches. Data came from immunoSEQ multiplex PCR; TCRdb stores just in-frame clones and leaves some out. This sample has 210,000 or so clones, with roughly 80% found just once. The rearrangement joins TRBV24-1 to TRBJ1-2; 7 positions agree with TRBD1. The clonotype originates from a human donor in a cohort sampled during active COVID-19. Specimen: peripheral blood. This CDR3 reads CATSDPDRARKYGYTF. The CDR3 nucleotides are TGTGCCACCAGTGATCCAGACAGGGCGAGAAAATATGGCTACACCTTC.